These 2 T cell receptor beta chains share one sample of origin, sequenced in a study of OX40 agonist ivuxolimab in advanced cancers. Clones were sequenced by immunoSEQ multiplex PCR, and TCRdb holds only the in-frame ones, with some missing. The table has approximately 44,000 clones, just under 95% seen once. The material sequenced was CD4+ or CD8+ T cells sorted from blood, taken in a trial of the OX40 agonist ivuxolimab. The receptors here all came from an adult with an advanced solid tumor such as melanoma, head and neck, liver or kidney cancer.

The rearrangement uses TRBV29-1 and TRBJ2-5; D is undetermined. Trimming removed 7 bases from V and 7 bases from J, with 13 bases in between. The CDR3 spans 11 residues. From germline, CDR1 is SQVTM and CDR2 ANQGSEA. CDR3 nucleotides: TGCAGCGCCGAACTTACGTTGACCCAGTACTTC. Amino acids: CSAELTLTQYF.

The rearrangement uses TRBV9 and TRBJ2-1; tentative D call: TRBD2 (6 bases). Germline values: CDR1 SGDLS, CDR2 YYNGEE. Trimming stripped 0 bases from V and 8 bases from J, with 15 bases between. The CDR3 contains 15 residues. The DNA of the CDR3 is TGTGCCAGCAGCGTAGAAGGTAGCGGCCGCCATGAGCAGTTCTTC. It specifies CASSVEGSGRHEQFF.